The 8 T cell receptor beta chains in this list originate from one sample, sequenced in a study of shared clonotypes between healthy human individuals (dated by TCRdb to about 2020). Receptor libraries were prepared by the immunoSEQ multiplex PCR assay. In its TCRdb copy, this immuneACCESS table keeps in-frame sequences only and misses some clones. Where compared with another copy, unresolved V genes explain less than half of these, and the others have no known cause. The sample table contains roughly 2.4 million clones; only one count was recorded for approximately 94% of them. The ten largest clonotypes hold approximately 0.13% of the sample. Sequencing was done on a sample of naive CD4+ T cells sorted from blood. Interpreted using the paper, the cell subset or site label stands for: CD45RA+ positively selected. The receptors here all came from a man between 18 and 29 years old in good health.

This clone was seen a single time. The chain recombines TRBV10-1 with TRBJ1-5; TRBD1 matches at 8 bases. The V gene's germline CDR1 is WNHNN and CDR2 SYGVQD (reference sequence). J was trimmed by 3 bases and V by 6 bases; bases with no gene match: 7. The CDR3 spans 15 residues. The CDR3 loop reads CASSTGQGNNQPQHF. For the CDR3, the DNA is TGCGCCAGCAGCACTGGACAGGGAAACAATCAGCCCCAGCATTTT.

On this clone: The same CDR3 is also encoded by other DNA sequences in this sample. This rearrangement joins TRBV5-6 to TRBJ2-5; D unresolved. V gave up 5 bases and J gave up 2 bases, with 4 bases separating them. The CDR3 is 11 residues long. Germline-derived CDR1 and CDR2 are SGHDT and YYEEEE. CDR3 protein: CASSSQETQYF. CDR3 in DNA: TGTGCCAGCAGTTCTCAAGAGACCCAGTACTTC. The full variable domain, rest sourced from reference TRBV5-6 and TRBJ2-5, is DAGVTQSPTHLIKTRGQQVTLRCSPKSGHDTVSWYQQALGQGPQFIFQYYEEEERQRGNFPDRFSGHQFPNYSSELNVNALLLGDSALYLCASSSQETQYFGPGTRLLVL.

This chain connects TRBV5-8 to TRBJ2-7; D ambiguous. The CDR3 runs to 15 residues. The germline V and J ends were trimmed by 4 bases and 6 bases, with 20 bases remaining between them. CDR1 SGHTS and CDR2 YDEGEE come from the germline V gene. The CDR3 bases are TGTGCCAGCAGCCCCGACCCGTTACTACGCCTCGAGCAGTACTTC. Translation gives CASSPDPLLRLEQYF. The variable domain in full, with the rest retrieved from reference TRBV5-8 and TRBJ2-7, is EAGVTQSPTHLIKTRGQQATLRCSPISGHTSVYWYQQALGLGLQFLLWYDEGEERNRGNFPPRFSGRQFPNYSSELNVNALELEDSALYLCASSPDPLLRLEQYFGPGTRLTVT.

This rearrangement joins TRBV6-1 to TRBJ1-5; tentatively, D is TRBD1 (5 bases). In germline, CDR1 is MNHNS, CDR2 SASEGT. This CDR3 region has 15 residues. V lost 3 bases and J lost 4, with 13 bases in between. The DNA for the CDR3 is TGTGCCAGCAGTGATGCCGGGGGGGGAAATCAGCCCCAGCATTTT. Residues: CASSDAGGGNQPQHF.

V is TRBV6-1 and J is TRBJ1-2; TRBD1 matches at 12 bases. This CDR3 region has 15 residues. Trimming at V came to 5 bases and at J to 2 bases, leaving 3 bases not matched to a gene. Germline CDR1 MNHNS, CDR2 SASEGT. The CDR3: CASSSGTGGNYGYTF. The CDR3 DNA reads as TGTGCCAGCAGTTCCGGGACAGGGGGCAACTATGGCTACACCTTC.

The DNA for the CDR3 is TGTGCCAGCAGCTACCAGCTCGAGCAGTACTTC. Residues: CASSYQLEQYF. This chain uses TRBV7-9 with TRBJ2-7; unclear D gene. The germline V and J ends were trimmed by 4 bases and 6 bases, with 7 bases remaining between them. CDR1 is SEHNR, CDR2 FQNEAQ, per germline (reference sequence). This CDR3 spans 11 amino acids.

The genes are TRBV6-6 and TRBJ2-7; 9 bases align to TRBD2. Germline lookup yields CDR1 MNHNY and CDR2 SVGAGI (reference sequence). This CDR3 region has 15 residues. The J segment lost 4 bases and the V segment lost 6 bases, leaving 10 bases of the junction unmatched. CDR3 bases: TGTGCCAGCAGGGGTTTGGCGGGAGGGCCTTACGAGCAGTACTTC. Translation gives CASRGLAGGPYEQYF.

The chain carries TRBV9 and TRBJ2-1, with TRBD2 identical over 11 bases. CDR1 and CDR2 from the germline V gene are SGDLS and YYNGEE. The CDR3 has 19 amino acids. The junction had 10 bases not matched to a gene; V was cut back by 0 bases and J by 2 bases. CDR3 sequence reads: CASSVEGTSGSSTYNEQFF. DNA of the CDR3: TGTGCCAGCAGCGTAGAGGGTACTAGCGGGAGTTCTACCTACAATGAGCAGTTCTTC. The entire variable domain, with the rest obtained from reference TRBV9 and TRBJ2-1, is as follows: DSGVTQTPKHLITATGQRVTLRCSPRSGDLSVYWYQQSLDQGLQFLIQYYNGEERAKGNILERFSAQQFPDLHSELNLSSLELGDSALYFCASSVEGTSGSSTYNEQFFGPGTRLTVL.